The source of this T cell receptor (beta chain) is a study of T cell responses to AZD1222 COVID-19 vaccine (dated by TCRdb to the early 2020s). Context from the whole study: A total of roughly 240 trial participants underwent TCR sequencing, of whom about 210 received two doses of AZD1222 and some 26 received two doses of the MenACWY control vaccine. Trial participants were enrolled by age into 18-55, 56-69 and 70-plus year subgroups, with roughly 150, 30 and 60 TCR-sequenced participants respectively.

The CDR3 regions of human TCRbeta chains were analyzed by immunosequencing. Processing in the source paper ran as follows. TCRs in the repertoires were matched against a reference library of SARS-CoV-2-specific TCRs that had been generated with the MIRA antigen-specificity platform. Breadth was defined as the fraction of unique TCRs that were SARS-CoV-2-associated. Depth was defined as the fraction of total T cells that were SARS-CoV-2-associated. Using the MIRA data, each spike-specific TCR was mapped to the spike region that the TCR reacts to and placed in a CD4 or CD8 class. Log10-transformed breadth and depth values were compared by one-way ANOVA with Sidak's multiple comparisons tests. TCRdb took over this immuneACCESS table, retaining in-frame rearrangements with V and J assigned. Such tables are incomplete; in checked studies, under half of the missing clones stem from an unresolved V gene, and the remainder is unexplained. That table supplies the V and J calls and clone size; D and trimming were determined from the DNA. This sample lists about 72,000 clones; 80% to 90% were detected once. The ten largest clones add up to around 30% of the sample.

What this sample's time point label stands for: about 28 days (+/-7) after the second vaccine dose. Because spike-specific TCR depth and breadth did not differ between the two schedules, AZD1222 recipients who got a second dose at roughly 4 weeks were pooled with those who got a second dose at roughly 12 weeks. Samples from vaccinated people were obtained from the UK trials COV001 and COV002, which included a single-blind randomized controlled phase 2/3 trial of AZD1222 (ChAdOx1 nCoV-19) in healthy adults. Trial participant PBMC samples were collected at day 0 and day 28 after the second dose for TCRbeta chain sequencing. Notes on this clone: Its antigen is still unknown. Per-base quality was not reported, and no clone a single base away is much larger than it.

General conclusions and limits of the study: Vaccine-associated CD4 TCRs spanned the whole spike protein, with dominant responses in regions 160-218 and 743-854. Spike-specific TCR breadth and depth rose significantly after two AZD1222 doses compared with day 0 and with MenACWY recipients. Most participants were white British and females outnumbered males, and the authors suggested that clonal diversity may have been underestimated. Reportedly, close to half of the unique spike-specific TCRs recognized epitopes lying outside the regions that are mutated in the B.1.351 and B.1.1.7 variants. In the small 56-69-year group, the increase in depth fell short of significance, most likely because of low power. Because no day 14 peak-response samples were available, repertoires were characterized only after the peak T cell response. Conclusions about previously exposed vaccinees are limited because only six or seven AZD1222 recipients were SARS-CoV-2 seropositive at baseline.

The CDR3 numbers 14 residues from cysteine through phenylalanine. Here the CDR3 DNA is all that survives: 42 bases in frame from base 1. Compared with germline, V lacks 3 bases and J lacks 1 base; bases without a gene match: 2. CDR1 and CDR2 are read off the germline V gene as SGHRS and YFSETQ. Here the chain combines TRBV5-1 and TRBJ1-1; 8 junctional bases match TRBD1. Sequencing was performed on peripheral blood, taken 28 days after the second AZD1222 dose. The receptor comes from an adult who received the AZD1222 COVID-19 vaccine. The nucleotides read TGCGCCAGCAGCTCCGGGACAGGGAACACTGAAGCTTTCTTT. It codes for CASSSGTGNTEAFF.